This T cell receptor (beta chain) was retrieved from a study of shared clonotypes between healthy human individuals. Details on this clone: What it binds is unknown.

For each subset, genomic DNA was distributed in equal portions over several immunoSEQ plates. Sequencing used immunoSEQ multiplex PCR; TCRdb keeps in-frame clones, though not all of them. In the table there are more than 500,000 clones, roughly 95% of which are singletons. General study findings and limits: About 5% was the fraction of naive CD4 clonotypes found shared across four donors. With few donors, the genetic and exposure-history diversity represented was limited. Memory subsets had estimated richness that was generally smaller than that of naive subsets.

Per the germline V gene, CDR1 is MDHEN and CDR2 is SYDVKM. Trimming cost V 2 bases and J 6 bases, with 14 bases left between them. The CDR3 has 14 amino acids. The receptor was isolated from a woman aged 25 to 39 in good health. This rearrangement joins TRBV28 to TRBJ2-7; perhaps TRBD2 as D (6 bases). Sequencing input: naive CD4+ T cells sorted from blood. Subset in this sample: CD45RA+ positively selected. This CDR3 reads CASSLHTSSGEQYF. CDR3 DNA: TGTGCCAGCAGTTTACATACTAGCTCGGGCGAGCAGTACTTC.